These T cell receptor beta chains were read from a single sample in a study of cytomegalovirus exposure and HLA in healthy donors. The data were produced by immunoSEQ multiplex PCR, yet TCRdb's version contains in-frame clones alone and is incomplete. Of about 140,000 clones detected, more than 75% appear once; the ten largest clones hold around 2.5%. The specimen was PBMCs. These receptor sequences come from a man in his fifties or sixties in good health and CMV-seronegative. CDR3s leave out the opening cysteine and the closing phenylalanine or tryptophan. The order of the fields is CDR3 protein, CDR3 length, V gene, J gene.

CDR3 protein: ASSLSGNEQY
CDR3 length: 10
V gene: TRBV7-6
J gene: TRBJ2-7

CDR3 protein: ASSYRQTPGRMDTQY
CDR3 length: 15
V gene: TRBV7-8
J gene: TRBJ2-3

CDR3 protein: ASSVSGGVRANEKLF
CDR3 length: 15
V gene: TRBV9
J gene: TRBJ1-4

CDR3 protein: ASRSKIWGGLGDTQY
CDR3 length: 15
V gene: TRBV12-2
J gene: TRBJ2-3

CDR3 protein: ASSLQNTIY
CDR3 length: 9
V gene: TRBV7-8
J gene: TRBJ1-3

CDR3 protein: ASSGGTGIYRAF
CDR3 length: 12
V gene: TRBV6-1
J gene: TRBJ1-1

CDR3 protein: ASSTNTDREYSNQPQH
CDR3 length: 16
V gene: TRBV7-4
J gene: TRBJ1-5

CDR3 protein: ASNVQGADGNTIY
CDR3 length: 13
V gene: TRBV6-6
J gene: TRBJ1-3

CDR3 protein: ASSLINGQGNTGELF
CDR3 length: 15
V gene: TRBV7-6
J gene: TRBJ2-2

CDR3 protein: ASRGPRGGGWDTEAF
CDR3 length: 15
V gene: TRBV19
J gene: TRBJ1-1